One and the same sample provided the 31 T cell receptor beta chains below, sequenced in a study of T-cell reconstitution after alpha-beta-depleted transplantation in children. It was with unique molecular identifiers that the TCRbeta library was prepared. TCRdb called the PCR reads again in MiXCR, with one record for every CDR3 protein. This sample has around 700,000 distinct CDR3 sequences, with around 13% found just once. The input for sequencing was PBMCs, taken before TCRalphabeta/CD19-depleted stem cell transplant. These receptors were collected from a girl aged 2-15 years with congenital amegakaryocytic thrombocytopenia, due to receive a stem cell transplant.

There are many counts of this clonotype. The chain couples TRBV20-1 to TRBJ1-1, with D hard to call. V shed 6 bases and J shed 5 bases, with 16 bases lying between them. CDR1 DFQATT and CDR2 SNEGSKA come from the germline V gene (reference sequence). This CDR3 has 13 amino acids. CDR3 DNA sequence: TGCAGTGCCCAGAGAGCCTCGGAGACTGAAGCTTTCTTT. Translated, it gives CSAQRASETEAFF.

Note on this clonotype: One base away lies a much larger clone, so this may be a sequencing read error. The gene calls are TRBV5-1 and TRBJ2-1, with TRBD2 matching 7 bases. Germline CDR1 and CDR2: SGHRS and YFSETQ. This CDR3 spans 16 amino acids. V lost 2 bases and J lost 2; bases outside the gene matches: 7. As DNA, the CDR3 is TGCGCCAGCAGCTTACCATTGAGCGGGGCCTACAATGAGCAGTTCTTC. This gives the protein CASSLPLSGAYNEQFF.

In this sample, this clonotype turned up many times. The gene calls are TRBV7-9 and TRBJ2-1; 7 bases are shared with TRBD2. J lost 9 bases, V lost 1 base, and 9 bases had no gene match. The CDR3 has 15 residues. The V gene's germline CDR1 is SEHNR and CDR2 FQNEAQ (reference sequence). For the CDR3, the DNA is TGTGCCAGCAGCTTAGGTGGGAGGGCATTCCCTGAGCAGTTCTTC. Translation gives CASSLGGRAFPEQFF. The full variable domain, rest sourced from reference TRBV7-9 and TRBJ2-1, is DTGVSQNPRHKITKRGQNVTFRCDPISEHNRLYWYRQTLGQGPEFLTYFQNEAQLEKSRLLSDRFSAERPKGSFSTLEIQRTEQGDSAMYLCASSLGGRAFPEQFFGPGTRLTVL.

As concerns this clonotype: This may arise from a read error, as a much more abundant clone is one base away. This sequence joins TRBV10-3 and TRBJ1-5; 8 bases map to TRBD1. Trimming cost V 5 bases and J 7 bases; bases outside gene matches: 13. Germline values: CDR1 ENHRY, CDR2 SYGVKD. This CDR3 spans 16 amino acids. The CDR3 DNA reads as TGTGCCATCAGTAACCTAGGAGGACAGGGCATGCAGCCCCAGCATTTT. Its protein product is CAISNLGGQGMQPQHF.

This clonotype was seen ten or more times. The chain recombines TRBV12-3 or TRBV12-4 with TRBJ1-3; D is uncertain. This CDR3 is 13 amino acids long. V was trimmed by 8 bases and J by 3 bases, leaving 11 bases between them. Here the CDR3 DNA reads TGTGCCAGCGCCGGTGATGTTGGAAACACCATATATTTT. Amino acids: CASAGDVGNTIYF.

This clonotype was observed at least ten times. The V gene is TRBV20-1, the J gene TRBJ2-2; D is undetermined. The CDR3 sequence is 14 residues long. Germline V gives CDR1 DFQATT, CDR2 SNEGSKA (reference sequence). Trimming left V 2 bases short and J 6 bases short, with 13 bases between. Written as DNA, the CDR3 is TGCAGTGCTAGATCCAGACTTGTCCCCGGGGAGCTGTTTTTT. This sequence encodes CSARSRLVPGELFF.

This clonotype has ten or more counts. J is TRBJ1-1 and V is TRBV12-3 or TRBV12-4; 9 bases map to TRBD1. V trimming: 8 bases; J trimming: 4 bases; junction bases outside the gene matches: 8. This CDR3 has 14 residues. The CDR3 sequence: CASRDRVISTEAFF. The CDR3 nucleotides read TGTGCCAGCCGGGACAGGGTGATATCCACTGAAGCTTTCTTT.

This clonotype was detected many times. The rearrangement joins TRBV5-1 to TRBJ2-7; D unclear. V was trimmed by 4 bases and J by 3 bases, leaving 11 bases between them. This CDR3 comprises 13 residues. Germline assignment: CDR1 SGHRS and CDR2 YFSETQ. In DNA form, the CDR3 reads TGCGCCAGCAGCGGGGATCCCCACTACGAGCAGTACTTC. This sequence encodes CASSGDPHYEQYF.

The chain is built from TRBV12-3 or TRBV12-4 and TRBJ1-5; 8 positions match TRBD1. There are 19 residues in the CDR3. V lost 2 bases, J lost 2 bases, and 14 bases stayed unmatched. The CDR3 is CASSLFTGGGRFGNQPQHF. The CDR3 DNA reads TGTGCCAGCAGTTTATTCACAGGGGGGGGTAGGTTCGGCAATCAGCCCCAGCATTTT.

This clonotype was seen ten or more times. The chain carries TRBV12-3 or TRBV12-4 and TRBJ2-7; D possibly corresponds to TRBD2 (6 bases). V was trimmed by 4 bases and J by 2 bases, leaving 9 bases between them. The CDR3 is 13 residues long. Here the CDR3 DNA reads TGTGCCAGCAGTTATGGCGGGGCCTACGAGCAGTACTTC. It translates to CASSYGGAYEQYF.

This chain connects TRBV20-1 to TRBJ2-1, with D possibly TRBD1 on 5 matching bases. From germline, CDR1 is DFQATT and CDR2 SNEGSKA (reference sequence). The CDR3 contains 14 residues. In DNA form, the CDR3 reads TGCAGGGCTGGGGCTTCGGGTTATTACAATGAGCAGTTCTTC. Amino acids: CRAGASGYYNEQFF.

The CDR3 nucleotides read TGTGCCACCAGCAGTTTTGACAGGGTCGGCGAGCAGTACTTC. It codes for CATSSFDRVGEQYF. This chain links TRBV15 with TRBJ2-7, with TRBD1 identical over 7 bases. The V and J ends lost 3 bases and 6 bases, in that order; junction bases with no gene match: 8. This CDR3 is 14 amino acids long. Germline values: CDR1 LNHNV, CDR2 YYDKDF (reference sequence).

This clonotype was picked up a small number of times. This chain uses TRBV5-1 with TRBJ2-5; TRBD2 aligns across 13 bases. With 4 bases clipped from V and 1 base from J, the junction kept 7 bases outside the gene matches. This CDR3 comprises 17 residues. Germline V lookup: CDR1 SGHRS, CDR2 YFSETQ. CDR3 bases: TGCGCCAGCAGCGAGGGACTAGCGGGATCCACCCAAGAGACCCAGTACTTC. Protein product: CASSEGLAGSTQETQYF.

The chain recombines TRBV2 with TRBJ2-2; 8 bases agree with TRBD2. The trim removed 2 bases at V and 4 bases at J, leaving 9 bases unmatched. Germline V gene lookup returns CDR1 SNHLY and CDR2 FYNNEI. The CDR3 covers 17 residues. The CDR3 nucleotides read TGTGCCAGCAGTGAAATCACAGCGGGAGCGGGCACCGGGGAGCTGTTTTTT. Amino acids: CASSEITAGAGTGELFF.

This clonotype was detected a few times. The CDR3 protein is CASSPRNTGVLGYTF. The CDR3 coding sequence is TGTGCCAGCAGCCCCCGAAATACGGGGGTACTTGGCTACACCTTC. The rearrangement joins TRBV14 to TRBJ1-2, with TRBD1 as a possible D gene (5 bases). Trimming cost V 4 bases and J 7 bases, with 19 bases left between them. The germline V gene has CDR1 SGHDN and CDR2 FVKESK. The CDR3 has 15 residues. Full variable domain (missing parts from reference TRBV14 and TRBJ1-2): EAGVTQFPSHSVIEKGQTVTLRCDPISGHDNLYWYRRVMGKEIKFLLHFVKESKQDESGMPNNRFLAERTGGTYSTLKVQPAELEDSGVYFCASSPRNTGVLGYTFGSGTRLTVV.

Many counts were recorded for this clonotype. The chain links TRBV20-1 to TRBJ2-1; TRBD2 agrees at 12 bases. CDR3 length: 15 residues. The V segment lost 2 bases and the J segment 7 bases; nucleotides outside the gene matches: 6. The germline CDR1 and CDR2 sequences are DFQATT and SNEGSKA (reference sequence). This CDR3 reads CSARQGLAGLNEQFF. DNA for the CDR3: TGCAGTGCTAGACAGGGACTAGCGGGTTTGAATGAGCAGTTCTTC.

This clonotype was counted a few times. The V gene is TRBV29-1, the J gene TRBJ1-2, with 7 bases aligning to TRBD1. CDR1 and CDR2 from the germline V gene are SQVTM and ANQGSEA. The V segment lost 4 bases and the J segment 1 base; nucleotides outside the gene matches: 6. The CDR3 is 14 residues long. CDR3 bases: TGCAGCGTTGCTAAAGGGGGCGGTAACTATGGCTACACCTTC. Its protein product is CSVAKGGGNYGYTF.

In its sample, this clonotype was seen many times. This chain joins TRBV13 and TRBJ2-5; 9 bases fit TRBD2. The germline V gene encodes CDR1 PRHDT and CDR2 FYEKMQ (reference sequence). CDR3 length: 13 residues. The ends lost 5 bases at V and 3 bases at J; junction bases unmatched: 1. The CDR3 here is CASSGTSKETQYF. Written as DNA, the CDR3 is TGTGCCAGCAGCGGGACTAGCAAAGAGACCCAGTACTTC.

The chain recombines TRBV2 with TRBJ2-1; D unresolved. Per the germline V gene, CDR1 is SNHLY and CDR2 is FYNNEI. The CDR3 contains 14 residues. V was clipped by 4 bases and J by 4 bases, with 11 bases between them. CDR3 DNA sequence: TGTGCCAGCAGTGTTGTCTACCTATACAATGAGCAGTTCTTC. Protein: CASSVVYLYNEQFF.

The chain combines TRBV12-3 or TRBV12-4 with TRBJ2-1, with D uncertain. Between the trimmed V and J ends, which lost 7 bases and 9 bases, there was a span of 7 bases. This CDR3 comprises 10 residues. The CDR3 region has the DNA TGTGCCAGCACAGCCGGTGAGCAGTTCTTC. This gives the protein CASTAGEQFF.

This clonotype was picked up many times. V and J are TRBV20-1 and TRBJ2-1, with 14 positions matching TRBD2. The V segment lost 6 bases and the J segment 8 bases; nucleotides outside the gene matches: 6. The CDR3 extends over 14 amino acids. Germline CDR1 and CDR2: DFQATT and SNEGSKA (reference sequence). In DNA, the CDR3 is TGCAGTGCGGAGACTAGCGGGAGGGCTGATGAGCAGTTCTTC. This gives the protein CSAETSGRADEQFF.

The sample holds many counts of this clonotype. The V and J genes are TRBV5-1 and TRBJ2-7, with D perhaps TRBD1 (6 bases). This CDR3 is 11 amino acids long. The ends were cut back, 4 bases at V and 8 bases at J, with 10 bases in the middle. Germline-derived CDR1 and CDR2 are SGHRS and YFSETQ. Here the CDR3 reads CASSLDSQQYF. The CDR3 DNA sequence: TGCGCCAGCAGCCTGGACAGCCAGCAGTACTTC.

At least ten counts were recorded for this clonotype. V usage is TRBV15 and J usage is TRBJ1-1; D not certain. Germline V gene data show CDR1 as LNHNV and CDR2 as YYDKDF (reference sequence). Trimming took 0 bases from V and 1 from J, leaving 0 bases between them. The CDR3 consists of 12 residues. The CDR3 DNA follows: TGTGCCACCAGCAGAGAGAACACTGAAGCTTTCTTT. Protein product: CATSRENTEAFF.

Worth noting for this clonotype: This sequence may be a read error, since a much larger clone differs from it by one base. This chain connects TRBV20-1 to TRBJ2-1; D gene unclear. Germline CDR1 is DFQATT and CDR2 is SNEGSKA (reference sequence). The CDR3 sequence is 17 residues long. V lost 6 bases and J lost 6, with 27 bases in between. The CDR3 DNA reads TGCAGTGCGCGCCGACGACAACGAGCAACGGTGTTCAATGAGCAGTTCTTC. Its translation is CSARRRQRATVFNEQFF.

This clonotype has ten or more counts. The gene calls are TRBV7-9 and TRBJ2-7, with TRBD2 as a possible D gene (6 bases). The germline V and J ends were trimmed by 6 bases and 6 bases, with 12 bases remaining between them. The CDR3 sequence is 12 residues long. Germline CDR1 and CDR2: SEHNR and FQNEAQ (reference sequence). CDR3 in DNA: TGTGCCAGCAGGGGACTTTACGCCGAGCAGTACTTC. Its translation is CASRGLYAEQYF.

In this sample, this clonotype turned up many times. The V and J genes are TRBV20-1 and TRBJ1-1; the D is unclear. V lost 8 bases to trimming and J lost 3 bases, with 16 bases between them. Germline-derived CDR1 and CDR2 are DFQATT and SNEGSKA (reference sequence). This CDR3 is built from 13 residues. CDR3 nucleotides: TGCAGTACCATCCAGGAATTGGACACTGAAGCTTTCTTT. Protein sequence: CSTIQELDTEAFF.

This clonotype occurred a few times. The J gene is TRBJ2-5, the V gene TRBV4-1; TRBD2 might be the D (6 bases). V was clipped by 6 bases and J by 4 bases, with 24 bases between them. This CDR3 has 17 residues. The germline CDR1 and CDR2 sequences are MGHRA and YSYEKL. The CDR3 reads CASRQSTEGWRGETQYF. CDR3 in DNA: TGCGCCAGCAGGCAATCAACTGAGGGATGGAGGGGAGAGACCCAGTACTTC.

This clonotype appeared a single time. The chain links TRBV6-1 to TRBJ2-3; D possibly corresponds to TRBD1 (5 bases). Trimming left V 11 bases short and J 4 bases short, with 22 bases between. CDR3 size: 15 residues. Germline CDR1 and CDR2: MNHNS and SASEGT. Here the CDR3 DNA reads TGTGCCGGGGCGAGGTGGCCTAGGGGCCCAGATACGCAGTATTTT. Protein sequence: CAGARWPRGPDTQYF.

This clonotype was seen a few times. CDR3 sequence reads: CASSSRTGTGVNEQYF. The CDR3 DNA sequence: TGTGCCAGCAGTTCGAGGACCGGGACAGGGGTGAACGAGCAGTACTTC. The rearrangement joins TRBV6-5 to TRBJ2-7; 10 bases align to TRBD1. Germline values: CDR1 MNHEY, CDR2 SVGAGI. The CDR3 is 16 residues long. Trimming at V came to 4 bases and at J to 5 bases, leaving 11 bases not matched to a gene.

The chain combines TRBV20-1 with TRBJ2-7; 12 bases line up with TRBD1. With 1 base clipped from V and 2 bases from J, the junction kept 6 bases outside the gene matches. Germline V gene sequence: CDR1 DFQATT, CDR2 SNEGSKA (reference sequence). The CDR3 runs to 16 residues. The CDR3 bases are TGCAGTGCTAGAGGGGACAGGGGGCACCGGACCTACGAGCAGTACTTC. This translates into CSARGDRGHRTYEQYF.

The sample holds many counts of this clonotype. The V call is TRBV29-1, the J call TRBJ2-7; 10 bases agree with TRBD2. Germline values: CDR1 SQVTM, CDR2 ANQGSEA. Unmatched junction bases numbered 6, after V lost 4 bases and J lost 6 bases. The CDR3 runs 13 residues. This CDR3 reads CSVVWLAGAEQYF. As DNA, the CDR3 is TGCAGCGTTGTATGGCTAGCGGGAGCCGAGCAGTACTTC.